This T cell receptor beta chain came from a study of CD8+ T cells in alopecia areata. The study's findings and limits: Scalp lesions, especially in alopecia totalis/universalis, had higher clonality than normal scalp.

RNA extraction was followed by reverse transcription into cDNA, which acted as the sequencing template. Clones were read by immunoSEQ multiplex PCR, and TCRdb kept only the in-frame ones, dropping some. The sample lists about 200,000 clones; 50% to 60% were seen once. The V gene's germline CDR1 is MNHEY and CDR2 SMNVEV (reference sequence). The V end lost 3 bases, the J end lost 0 bases, and 15 bases lay between the germline ends. CDR3 length: 16 amino acids. This clone was seen a handful of times. Its specificity is not known. The origin of this receptor is a human donor with alopecia areata. The gene calls are TRBV27 and TRBJ2-7; the D is unclear. The sample here was CD4+ T cells sorted from blood, taken at week 0. In DNA, the CDR3 is TGTGCCAGCAGTTTGATGGCTGGCGGTGGCTCCTACGAGCAGTACTTC. Amino acid sequence: CASSLMAGGGSYEQYF.